The text below deals with one T cell receptor (beta chain). Its antigen is undetermined. The sample comes from a study of PD-1 blockade in classical Hodgkin lymphoma. Findings of the study overall: CD4+ TCR diversity, unlike CD8+, climbed significantly by C4D1.

Each patient experienced a relapse that followed autologous stem cell transplantation, and brentuximab vedotin exposure varied. CD8+ T cell isolation from thawed PBMCs was performed by magnetic negative selection. Classifying best responses yielded complete response, partial response or progressive disease. Only in-frame clones appear in the TCRdb table, and some are missing; sequencing was by immunoSEQ multiplex PCR. The sample has about 13,000 clones, more than 65% seen once. From germline, CDR1 is KGHSH and CDR2 LQKENI. The J segment lost 8 bases and the V segment lost 4 bases, leaving 8 bases of the junction unmatched. There are 15 residues in the CDR3.

This sequence originates from a human donor with classical Hodgkin lymphoma. The chain employs TRBV18 and TRBJ2-1; 10 bases are shared with TRBD1. The specimen comprised CD8+ T cells from blood, sampled at baseline. This CDR3 is CASSQGQGWIDEQFF. The CDR3, as DNA: TGTGCCAGCTCACAGGGACAGGGGTGGATCGATGAGCAGTTCTTC.